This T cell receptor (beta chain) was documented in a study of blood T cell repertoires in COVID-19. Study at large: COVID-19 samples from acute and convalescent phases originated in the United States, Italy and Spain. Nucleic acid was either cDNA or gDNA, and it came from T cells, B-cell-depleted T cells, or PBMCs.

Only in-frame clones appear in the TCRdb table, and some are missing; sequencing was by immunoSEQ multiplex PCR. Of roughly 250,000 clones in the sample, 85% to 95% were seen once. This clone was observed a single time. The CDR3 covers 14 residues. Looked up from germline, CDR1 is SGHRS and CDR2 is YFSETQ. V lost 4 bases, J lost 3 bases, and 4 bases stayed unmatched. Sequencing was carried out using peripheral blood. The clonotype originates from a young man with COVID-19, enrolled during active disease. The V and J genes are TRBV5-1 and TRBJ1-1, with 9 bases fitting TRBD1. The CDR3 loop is CASSGRTGDTEAFF. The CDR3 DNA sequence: TGCGCCAGCAGCGGACGGACAGGGGACACTGAAGCTTTCTTT. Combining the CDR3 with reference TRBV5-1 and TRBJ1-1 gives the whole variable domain KAGVTQTPRYLIKTRGQQVTLSCSPISGHRSVSWYQQTPGQGLQFLFEYFSETQRNKGNFPGRFSGRQFSNSRSEMNVSTLELGDSALYLCASSGRTGDTEAFFGQGTRLTVV.